What follows is one T cell receptor (beta chain) and its context. Its antigen remains unknown. The data are from a study of cytomegalovirus exposure and HLA in healthy donors. Overall study findings and caveats: The likely explanation for a cluster of highly shared sequence variants was sequencing artifact. A later analysis found common viral pathogens apparently linked to several of the most significant clusters. Later work found most CMV-associated TCR beta chains apparently HLA-restricted. In a later analysis, V- and J-gene trimming of beta chains associated with a DCLRE1C missense variant, replicated independently.

Researchers ran the PCR with 60 Vbeta and 13 Jbeta primers. TCRdb's table, derived via immunoSEQ multiplex PCR, lists solely in-frame clones and lacks some. Counted here are 58,000 or so clones, roughly 73% occurring once; the ten biggest clones make up approximately 22%. Per germline, CDR1 MGHDK and CDR2 SYGVNS. The ends were cut back, 6 bases at V and 4 bases at J, with 13 bases in the middle. The CDR3 loop spans 14 amino acids. The gene calls are TRBV25-1 and TRBJ1-5; D is perhaps TRBD1 (5 bases). The source is a woman between 40 and 55 years old in good health and CMV-seropositive. Sequencing was done on a sample of PBMCs. CDR3 amino acids: CASSPGGGNQPQHF. The CDR3 bases are TGTGCCAGCAGCCCGGGGGGGGGTAATCAGCCCCAGCATTTT.